The TCR beta chain described here comes from a study of graft-versus-host responses after intestinal transplantation. For the study at large: Grafts that recipients had were multivisceral, liver-intestinal, or isolated intestinal transplants. Every one of the recipients received anti-thymocyte globulin induction and afterwards took tacrolimus and steroids for roughly 3 years. Study-wide findings and caveats: Recipient bone marrow held GvH clones, some seen earlier in ileum or blood. The presence of high graft-versus-host to host-versus-graft clonal ratios in allografts characterized patients with graft-donor T cell macrochimerism.

The assay was immunoSEQ multiplex PCR, and TCRdb's table has in-frame clones only and misses some. The sample includes around 84,000 clones, over 80% of them seen just once. A word on this clone: Its antigen is unknown. Other DNA variants within this sample encode the same CDR3.

The V gene's germline CDR1 is MNHEY and CDR2 SMNVEV (reference sequence). The CDR3 consists of 14 residues. Trimming took off 0 bases at V and 1 base at J, with 7 bases between the two ends. The sample here was unstimulated CD8+ T cells sorted from spleen or lymph node cells, taken before intestinal transplant. This TCR was sampled from a human donor who received an intestinal transplant. This chain uses TRBV27 with TRBJ2-7; tentative D call: TRBD2 (5 bases). CDR3 bases: TGTGCCAGCAGTTTATCGGGCGGGTCCTACGAGCAGTACTTC. Amino acids: CASSLSGGSYEQYF.